The 12 T cell receptor beta chains below were found in one sample sequenced in a study of Ad26.COV2.S vaccination and SARS-CoV-2 variants. Treatment in this sample: roughly 19 received Ad26.COV2.S at low or high dose, single or two shots; about 5 received placebo; per-sample allocation not given. It was on day 63 after the first vaccine or placebo injection that samples were taken. Produced via immunoSEQ multiplex PCR; TCRdb's table is partial and in-frame only. The sample yields about 440,000 clones, less than 95% seen once. The sequenced sample was peripheral blood, obtained in a trial of Ad26.COV2.S vaccine versus placebo. All receptors come from a person aged 18-65 years who received the Ad26.COV2.S COVID-19 vaccine or a placebo.

The chain recombines TRBV27 with TRBJ2-3, with 10 bases identical to TRBD2. The germline V gene has CDR1 MNHEY and CDR2 SMNVEV (reference sequence). The CDR3 runs to 18 residues. The V and J ends lost 0 bases and 0 bases, in that order; junction bases with no gene match: 6. CDR3 protein: CASSLSGLLAGSTDTQYF. The CDR3 bases are TGTGCCAGCAGTTTATCCGGGTTACTAGCGGGAAGCACAGATACGCAGTATTTT.

The chain joins TRBV3-1 (or the pseudogene TRBV3-2) to TRBJ2-2, with 9 bases aligning to TRBD1. The ends lost 5 bases at V and 0 bases at J; junction bases unmatched: 4. Germline CDR1 and CDR2: LGHDT and YNNKEL (reference sequence). The CDR3 covers 16 residues. Written as DNA, the CDR3 is TGTGCCAGCAGCTCCTGGACAGGGGCGAACACCGGGGAGCTGTTTTTT. Residues: CASSSWTGANTGELFF.

In this sample, this clone turned up once. J is TRBJ2-1 and V is TRBV12-5; 12 positions agree with TRBD2. With 5 bases clipped from V and 7 bases from J, the junction kept 9 bases outside the gene matches. This CDR3 contains 16 residues. Germline loops: CDR1 LGHNT, CDR2 FRNRAP. CDR3 loop: CASGHLGLAGGNEQFF. Written as DNA, the CDR3 is TGTGCTAGTGGTCATCTGGGACTAGCGGGTGGTAATGAGCAGTTCTTC.

The chain links TRBV28 to TRBJ1-4; a possible D gene is TRBD1 (5 bases). V shed 1 base and J shed 5 bases, with 14 bases lying between them. CDR3 length: 16 amino acids. CDR1 is MDHEN and CDR2 is SYDVKM in the germline V gene. This CDR3 is CASSLSQGGQNEKLFF. CDR3 in DNA: TGTGCCAGCAGTTTATCCCAGGGAGGGCAAAATGAAAAACTGTTTTTT.

The chain couples TRBV6-1 to TRBJ1-2; D is unclear. The V gene's germline CDR1 is MNHNS and CDR2 SASEGT. The CDR3 totals 12 residues. Trimming took off 3 bases at V and 3 bases at J, with 5 bases between the two ends. CDR3 residues: CASSETDYGYTF. DNA for the CDR3: TGTGCCAGCAGTGAGACGGACTATGGCTACACCTTC.

The gene calls are TRBV30 and TRBJ2-5; 9 nucleotides match TRBD1. The V segment lost 2 bases and the J segment 4 bases; nucleotides outside the gene matches: 8. The CDR3 contains 15 residues. Germline CDR1 and CDR2: GTSNPN and SVGIG (reference sequence). The CDR3 DNA reads TGTGCCTGGAGTCGGGACAGGGCAAGGGTAGAGACCCAGTACTTC. Its translation is CAWSRDRARVETQYF.

This clone has a single count. The V and J genes are TRBV7-9 and TRBJ2-3; D unclear. Trimming removed 1 base from V and 1 base from J, with 6 bases in between. Germline V CDR1 and CDR2: SEHNR, FQNEAQ (reference sequence). The CDR3 totals 14 residues. The CDR3 bases are TGTGCCAGCAGCTTAGACCAGGGCACAGATACGCAGTATTTT. The encoded protein is CASSLDQGTDTQYF.

The rearrangement joins TRBV28 to TRBJ1-2, with 9 bases aligning to TRBD1. From germline, CDR1 is MDHEN and CDR2 SYDVKM. The CDR3 sequence is 14 residues long. With V trimmed by 8 bases and J by 7 bases, 11 bases remained unmatched. In nucleotides, the CDR3 is TGTGCCAGCGGCACCCCGGGACAGGGATCTGGCTACACCTTC. Translation gives CASGTPGQGSGYTF.

The rearrangement links TRBV4-3 to TRBJ1-4; the D is unclear. Germline-derived CDR1 and CDR2 are LGHNA and YSLEER. The CDR3 consists of 17 residues. The V gene lost 8 bases and the J gene lost 0 bases, with 19 bases spanning the gap. CDR3 DNA: TGCGCCAGCTCCCCTATCCGGACTGTTGCAACTAATGAAAAACTGTTTTTT. Amino acid sequence: CASSPIRTVATNEKLFF.

This sequence joins TRBV6-5 and TRBJ2-7; D remains ambiguous. Germline-derived CDR1 and CDR2 are MNHEY and SVGAGI. Trimming pared 2 bases from V and 3 bases from J, leaving 5 bases between. The CDR3 is made up of 12 amino acids. The CDR3 spells CASSYHSYEQYF. The CDR3 DNA is TGTGCCAGCAGTTACCACAGCTACGAGCAGTACTTC.

This clone has just a few counts. This chain links TRBV7-6 with TRBJ2-3, with a weak D call TRBD2 (5 bases). CDR3 size: 16 residues. Trimming took 5 bases from V and 0 from J, leaving 15 bases between them. Germline CDR1 is SGHVS and CDR2 is FNYEAQ. Here the CDR3 reads CASSRKAAPSTDTQYF. The CDR3 nucleotides are TGTGCCAGCAGCAGAAAAGCGGCACCAAGCACAGATACGCAGTATTTT. The whole variable domain, remainder taken from reference TRBV7-6 and TRBJ2-3, is GAGVSQSPRYKVTKRGQDVALRCDPISGHVSLYWYRQALGQGPEFLTYFNYEAQQDKSGLPNDRFSAERPEGSISTLTIQRTEQRDSAMYRCASSRKAAPSTDTQYFGPGTRLTVL.

Written as DNA, the CDR3 is TGTGCCAGTAGTTCCACATCTAACTATGGCTACACCTTC. It yields the protein CASSSTSNYGYTF. This sequence joins TRBV19 and TRBJ1-2; D is ambiguous. Germline V gives CDR1 LNHDA, CDR2 SQIVND (reference sequence). The CDR3 totals 13 residues. V dropped 5 bases and J dropped 0 bases, with 7 bases sitting between them.